One sample yielded the 2 T cell receptor beta chains listed below, sequenced in a study of cytomegalovirus exposure and HLA in healthy donors. The PCR contained 60 Vbeta and 13 Jbeta primers. The repertoire was sequenced with immunoSEQ multiplex PCR; TCRdb's copy has only in-frame clones and lacks some. Of 150,000 to 200,000 clones listed, approximately 82% are singletons. The sequenced material came from PBMCs. The receptors were sampled from a woman in her 30s in good health and CMV-seronegative.

V is TRBV28 and J is TRBJ1-1; 8 nucleotides line up with TRBD1. The germline V gene has CDR1 MDHEN and CDR2 SYDVKM. This CDR3 is 18 amino acids long. Unmatched junction bases numbered 17, after V lost 7 bases and J lost 1 base. As DNA, the CDR3 is TGTGCCAGCATCTCGGGCGGGACAGGTTTTCAGTGGAACACTGAAGCTTTCTTT. The encoded protein is CASISGGTGFQWNTEAFF. Based on the CDR3 plus reference TRBV28 and TRBJ1-1, the full variable domain is DVKVTQSSRYLVKRTGEKVFLECVQDMDHENMFWYRQDPGLGLRLIYFSYDVKMKEKGDIPEGYSVSREKKERFSLILESASTNQTSMYLCASISGGTGFQWNTEAFFGQGTRLTVV.

The chain is built from TRBV9 and TRBJ2-5, with a weak D call TRBD2 (6 bases). Germline values: CDR1 SGDLS, CDR2 YYNGEE. The CDR3 consists of 16 residues. The ends were cut back, 4 bases at V and 2 bases at J, with 18 bases in the middle. CDR3 sequence reads: CASSPAGGRLQETQYF. CDR3 coding DNA: TGTGCCAGCAGCCCCGCCGGGGGACGTCTACAAGAGACCCAGTACTTC.